The 7 T cell receptor beta chains below all came from one sample that was sequenced in a study of radiotherapy plus CTLA-4 blockade in lung cancer. The table came from immunoSEQ multiplex PCR; TCRdb's copy has only in-frame clones and leaves some out. The sample holds over 75,000 clones; under 90% are singletons and the top ten take around 0.79%. The input for sequencing was peripheral blood, taken from a patient treated with radiotherapy plus ipilimumab. These receptors came from a human donor with non-small cell lung cancer who had stable disease on radiotherapy plus ipilimumab.

This clone was seen once. This chain uses TRBV28 with TRBJ1-2, with no clear D. From germline, CDR1 is MDHEN and CDR2 SYDVKM. Trimming pared 3 bases from V and 4 bases from J, leaving 9 bases between. The CDR3 is 13 amino acids. CDR3 sequence: CASSLGSGYGYTF. Written as DNA, the CDR3 is TGTGCCAGCAGTTTGGGGTCCGGCTATGGCTACACCTTC.

CDR3 protein: CASSTRTGPRRETQYF. Here the CDR3 DNA reads TGTGCCAGCAGCACCCGGACAGGCCCAAGGCGGGAGACCCAGTACTTC. The chain is built from TRBV11-1 and TRBJ2-5; 7 bases line up with TRBD1. The CDR3 has 16 amino acids. Looked up from germline, CDR1 is SGHAT and CDR2 is FQDESV (reference sequence). Losses at the gene ends were 5 bases for V and 5 bases for J; bases not matched to a gene: 14.

This clone was counted only a few times. The CDR3 is CASSQDRTRAYEQYF. CDR3 sequence (DNA): TGTGCCAGCAGCCAAGATCGGACTAGAGCCTACGAGCAGTACTTC. This sequence joins TRBV4-2 and TRBJ2-7; 7 nucleotides agree with TRBD2. CDR3 length: 15 residues. V gave up 0 bases and J gave up 2 bases; unmatched junction bases: 4. Germline values: CDR1 LGHNA, CDR2 YNFKEQ.

V gene TRBV7-3 combines with J gene TRBJ2-7; 8 bases align to TRBD1. Germline CDR1 is SGHTA and CDR2 is FQGTGA. Trimming removed 4 bases from V and 6 bases from J; junction bases left unmatched: 8. This CDR3 has 14 residues. The CDR3 region is CASSSGQGTGEQYF. In nucleotides, the CDR3 is TGTGCCAGCAGCTCCGGACAGGGAACGGGCGAGCAGTACTTC.

The chain links TRBV10-2 to TRBJ2-2; 7 bases line up with TRBD2. V lost 2 bases and J lost 4; bases outside the gene matches: 4. The length of the CDR3 is 15 residues. Germline CDR1 is WSHSY and CDR2 is SAAADI. CDR3 protein: CASSETGGRTGELFF. The CDR3 region has the DNA TGCGCCAGCAGTGAGACGGGAGGACGCACCGGGGAGCTGTTTTTT.

This chain joins TRBV27 and TRBJ1-3, with D possibly matching TRBD1 (5 bases). The CDR3 consists of 16 residues. Trimming shortened V by 6 bases and J by 0 bases, and 15 bases separated the two germline ends. CDR1 and CDR2 from the germline V gene are MNHEY and SMNVEV (reference sequence). DNA for the CDR3: TGTGCCAGCAGGCCGCGGGACGCCCGCTCTGGAAACACCATATATTTT. Translated, it gives CASRPRDARSGNTIYF.

V and J are TRBV27 and TRBJ1-6, with D uncertain. Germline V gene data show CDR1 as MNHEY and CDR2 as SMNVEV (reference sequence). This CDR3 is 12 amino acids long. V was trimmed by 7 bases and J by 13 bases, leaving 14 bases between them. CDR3 in amino acids: CASTSGGRPLHF. The DNA for the CDR3 is TGTGCCAGCACCTCGGGAGGGAGGCCCCTCCACTTT.